The 7 T cell receptor beta chains below come from one sample, sequenced in a study of blood T cell repertoires in COVID-19. Assay used: immunoSEQ multiplex PCR; TCRdb lists only in-frame clones, some missing. The data contain about 250,000 clones, roughly 88% of them singletons. The sequenced material came from peripheral blood. All receptors derive from a woman of 80 years or more with COVID-19, enrolled during active disease.

The gene calls are TRBV7-9 and TRBJ1-1; no definite D call. The CDR3 length is 12 residues. Germline CDR1 and CDR2: SEHNR and FQNEAQ (reference sequence). The V end was cut by 6 bases, the J end by 5 bases, with 10 bases between. Here the CDR3 reads CASSRVITEAFF. CDR3 coding DNA: TGTGCCAGCAGTCGCGTGATAACTGAAGCTTTCTTT.

The J gene is TRBJ1-1, the V gene TRBV2; 8 bases agree with TRBD1. Trimming cost V 3 bases and J 3 bases; bases outside gene matches: 0. Per germline, CDR1 SNHLY and CDR2 FYNNEI. The CDR3 loop spans 13 amino acids. The CDR3 loop reads CASSDRGHTEAFF. The CDR3 DNA reads TGTGCCAGCAGTGACAGGGGGCACACTGAAGCTTTCTTT.

The V gene is TRBV3-1 (or the pseudogene TRBV3-2), the J gene TRBJ2-2; TRBD2 matches at 7 bases. CDR1 and CDR2 (germline): LGHDT, YNNKEL (reference sequence). Germline trimming cut 0 bases from V and 5 bases from J; bases unmatched to any gene: 9. CDR3 size: 17 residues. The CDR3 spells CASSQDLVTSNTGELFF. Written as DNA, the CDR3 is TGTGCCAGCAGCCAAGATCTGGTGACTAGCAATACCGGGGAGCTGTTTTTT.

This clone was recorded only once. The chain combines TRBV3-1 (or the pseudogene TRBV3-2) with TRBJ1-1; 9 bases are shared with TRBD1. Germline CDR1 is LGHDT and CDR2 is YNNKEL (reference sequence). The trim removed 4 bases at V and 3 bases at J, leaving 3 bases unmatched. The CDR3 is 14 residues long. The CDR3 is CASSPGQGDTEAFF. CDR3 nucleotides: TGTGCCAGCAGCCCGGGACAGGGAGACACTGAAGCTTTCTTT.

The gene calls are TRBV7-9 and TRBJ1-5, with 8 bases matching TRBD1. After removal of 5 bases from V and 3 bases from J, the junction contained 18 bases not matched to a gene. The CDR3 has 19 amino acids. Germline V gene lookup returns CDR1 SEHNR and CDR2 FQNEAQ (reference sequence). CDR3 bases: TGTGCCAGCAGCCCAGGACAGGGAAGAGAGGGTCGCGCCAATCAGCCCCAGCATTTT. Translating it yields CASSPGQGREGRANQPQHF.

Details on this clone: The same CDR3 can be traced to other DNA sequences in this sample. This rearrangement joins TRBV7-3 to TRBJ2-5; 7 bases align to TRBD2. The CDR3 runs 18 residues. Unmatched junction bases numbered 14, after V lost 2 bases and J lost 2 bases. CDR1 and CDR2 from the germline V gene are SGHTA and FQGTGA. The CDR3 sequence is CASSLRGLGRGRQETQYF. The CDR3 DNA reads TGTGCCAGCAGCTTACGGGGATTGGGGCGGGGGAGGCAAGAGACCCAGTACTTC.

The rearrangement links TRBV2 to TRBJ2-2; 7 nucleotides line up with TRBD1. J lost 2 bases, V lost 5 bases, and 8 bases had no gene match. The CDR3 runs 16 residues. From germline, CDR1 is SNHLY and CDR2 FYNNEI. CDR3 residues: CASSPSGQVNTGELFF. The CDR3 nucleotides are TGTGCCAGCAGTCCTTCTGGACAGGTTAACACCGGGGAGCTGTTTTTT.